Following are 23 T cell receptor beta chains from one sample sequenced in a study of a mutant IDH1 vaccine in newly diagnosed glioma. The repertoire was sequenced with immunoSEQ multiplex PCR; TCRdb's copy has only in-frame clones and lacks some. The sample lists roughly 71,000 clones; approximately 83% were seen once. As to time point: baseline, week 1 (first vaccination visit). As for treatment: pre-vaccination baseline after standard-of-care therapy. The sequenced sample was PBMCs, obtained from a glioma patient treated with radiotherapy, temozolomide or both. The receptor source for this set is a man aged 30 to 45 with glioma.

This chain uses TRBV4-2 with TRBJ1-2; D not certain. The ends were cut back, 0 bases at V and 8 bases at J, with 7 bases in the middle. The CDR3 loop spans 12 amino acids. From germline, CDR1 is LGHNA and CDR2 YNFKEQ. This CDR3 reads CASSQDGEGYTF. Written as DNA, the CDR3 is TGTGCCAGCAGCCAAGATGGGGAGGGCTACACCTTC.

The CDR3 sequence: CASSLRTYMNTEAFF. The DNA of the CDR3 is TGTGCCAGCAGCTTGCGAACTTATATGAACACTGAAGCTTTCTTT. The chain joins TRBV5-6 to TRBJ1-1, with D unresolved. This CDR3 region has 15 residues. The germline V and J ends were trimmed by 1 base and 0 bases, with 10 bases remaining between them. CDR1 is SGHDT and CDR2 is YYEEEE in the germline V gene.

Details on this clone: Other DNA variants within this sample encode the same CDR3. The chain couples TRBV6-4 to TRBJ2-3; TRBD2 agrees at 10 bases. Trimming took 5 bases from V and 2 from J; bases not matched to a gene: 1. The CDR3 consists of 14 residues. In germline, CDR1 is MRHNA, CDR2 SNTAGT. The CDR3 sequence: CASSSGGATDTQYF. The CDR3 DNA is TGTGCCAGCAGTAGCGGGGGGGCCACAGATACGCAGTATTTT.

The V call is TRBV29-1, the J call TRBJ1-1; D gene unclear. This CDR3 spans 12 amino acids. Germline assignment: CDR1 SQVTM and CDR2 ANQGSEA. The germline V and J ends were trimmed by 5 bases and 1 base, with 8 bases remaining between them. The CDR3 sequence is CSVSPGNTEAFF. The CDR3 coding sequence is TGCAGCGTTTCCCCAGGGAACACTGAAGCTTTCTTT. The full variable domain, rest sourced from reference TRBV29-1 and TRBJ1-1, is SAVISQKPSRDICQRGTSLTIQCQVDSQVTMMFWYRQQPGQSLTLIATANQGSEATYESGFVIDKFPISRPNLTFSTLTVSNMSPEDSSIYLCSVSPGNTEAFFGQGTRLTVV.

V is TRBV2 and J is TRBJ1-2; D is possibly TRBD1 (6 bases). In germline, CDR1 is SNHLY, CDR2 FYNNEI. The V gene lost 5 bases and the J gene lost 8 bases, with 12 bases spanning the gap. This CDR3 is built from 12 residues. The CDR3 nucleotides read TGTGCCAGCAGTTTCGACAGGACGGGCTACACCTTC. This gives the protein CASSFDRTGYTF.

This rearrangement joins TRBV29-1 to TRBJ2-2, with TRBD1 matching 7 bases. The CDR3 totals 17 residues. Germline CDR1 is SQVTM and CDR2 is ANQGSEA. V shed 6 bases and J 1 base; nucleotides not matched to a gene: 14. CDR3 residues: CSVRTGPPNMNTGELFF. Here the CDR3 DNA reads TGCAGCGTCAGGACAGGACCGCCAAATATGAACACCGGGGAGCTGTTTTTT.

The rearrangement joins TRBV30 to TRBJ1-5; 7 bases map to TRBD1. Per the germline V gene, CDR1 is GTSNPN and CDR2 is SVGIG (reference sequence). The V and J ends lost 1 base and 8 bases, in that order; junction bases with no gene match: 8. CDR3 length: 14 amino acids. Written as DNA, the CDR3 is TGTGCCTGGAGTGCCGGGACAGCCGCTGAGCCCCAGCATTTT. Amino acid sequence: CAWSAGTAAEPQHF. Combining the CDR3 with reference TRBV30 and TRBJ1-5 gives the whole variable domain SQTIHQWPATLVQPVGSPLSLECTVEGTSNPNLYWYRQAAGRGLQLLFYSVGIGQISSEVPQNLSASRPQDRQFILSSKKLLLSDSGFYLCAWSAGTAAEPQHFGDGTRLSIL.

The chain uses TRBV18 and TRBJ1-6; D ambiguous. There are 13 residues in the CDR3. V was trimmed by 3 bases and J by 6 bases, leaving 6 bases between them. The germline V gene encodes CDR1 KGHSH and CDR2 LQKENI. CDR3 DNA: TGTGCCAGCTCACCTGACATTAATTCACCCCTCCACTTT. The encoded protein is CASSPDINSPLHF.

This clone was recorded only once. The V gene is TRBV5-4, the J gene TRBJ1-3, with no clear D. Germline CDR1 SGHNT, CDR2 YYREEE (reference sequence). Trimming pared 0 bases from V and 4 bases from J, leaving 11 bases between. There are 15 residues in the CDR3. CDR3 coding DNA: TGTGCCAGCAGCTTGGATGCAGTTACCGGAAACACCATATATTTT. Its protein product is CASSLDAVTGNTIYF.

V and J are TRBV11-2 and TRBJ1-2; no firm D call. The CDR3 has 13 residues. In germline, CDR1 is SGHAT, CDR2 FQNNGV. The V gene lost 1 base and the J gene lost 0 bases, with 3 bases spanning the gap. CDR3 loop: CASSLGANYGYTF. As DNA, the CDR3 is TGTGCCAGCAGCTTAGGTGCTAACTATGGCTACACCTTC.

The rearrangement joins TRBV21-1 to TRBJ2-2; TRBD1, the table's D call, lacks a check against the DNA. TRBV21-1 is assigned pseudogene status. There are 15 residues in the CDR3. This CDR3 reads CASSAPGPLTGELFF. The CDR3 DNA follows: TGTGCCAGCAGCGCCCCAGGGCCCCTCACCGGGGAGCTGTTTTTT.

The rearrangement links TRBV6-4 to TRBJ1-6; TRBD1 matches 9 bases. Germline values: CDR1 MRHNA, CDR2 SNTAGT. The V and J ends lost 0 bases and 7 bases, in that order; junction bases with no gene match: 4. The CDR3 has 16 residues. The CDR3: CASSDSGDRVNSPLHF. Written as DNA, the CDR3 is TGTGCCAGCAGTGACTCGGGGGACAGGGTCAATTCACCCCTCCACTTT.

Worth noting for this clone: An end of the junction does not agree with germline; a read error may underlie this. This chain uses TRBV18 with TRBJ1-1; D gene uncertain. The CDR3 extends over 12 amino acids. CDR1 is KGHSH and CDR2 is LQKENI in the germline V gene. The CDR3 bases are TGTGCCAGCTCAGCACCGAACACTGAAGCTTTCTTT. It is translated as CASSAPNTEAFF.

This chain connects TRBV5-1 to TRBJ2-2, with 7 bases fitting TRBD1. Losses at the gene ends were 4 bases for V and 5 bases for J; bases not matched to a gene: 8. CDR3 size: 15 residues. Germline V lookup: CDR1 SGHRS, CDR2 YFSETQ. The CDR3 reads CASSLLTGETGELFF. Written as DNA, the CDR3 is TGCGCCAGCAGCCTCCTAACAGGGGAAACCGGGGAGCTGTTTTTT. The full variable domain, in which reference TRBV5-1 and TRBJ2-2 provide the parts outside the CDR3, is KAGVTQTPRYLIKTRGQQVTLSCSPISGHRSVSWYQQTPGQGLQFLFEYFSETQRNKGNFPGRFSGRQFSNSRSEMNVSTLELGDSALYLCASSLLTGETGELFFGEGSRLTVL.

The J gene is TRBJ1-1, the V gene TRBV5-8, with TRBD1 matching 7 bases. CDR1 is SGHTS, CDR2 YDEGEE, per germline. V trimming: 4 bases; J trimming: 0 bases; junction bases outside the gene matches: 6. The CDR3 has 15 amino acids. CDR3 amino acids: CASSGGGQLNTEAFF. DNA for the CDR3: TGTGCCAGCAGCGGGGGGGGACAGTTGAACACTGAAGCTTTCTTT.

The V and J genes are TRBV5-1 and TRBJ2-5, with D perhaps matching TRBD1 or TRBD2 (7 bases each). The CDR3 is 17 residues long. V was cut by 0 bases and J by 2 bases, with 17 bases left in between. Germline CDR1 SGHRS, CDR2 YFSETQ. The CDR3 loop reads CASSLAGGGKEQETQYF. The CDR3 nucleotides are TGCGCCAGCAGCTTGGCAGGGGGAGGGAAAGAGCAAGAGACCCAGTACTTC.

This chain connects TRBV7-9 to TRBJ1-5; D possibly corresponds to TRBD1 (5 bases). In germline, CDR1 is SEHNR, CDR2 FQNEAQ (reference sequence). Trimming took 5 bases from V and 6 from J, leaving 14 bases between them. This CDR3 has 14 amino acids. CDR3 in amino acids: CASSRGFGIQPQHF. The CDR3 DNA reads as TGTGCCAGCAGCCGGGGGTTCGGAATTCAGCCCCAGCATTTT.

There are a few counts of this clone. The chain links TRBV28 to TRBJ1-1; D is perhaps TRBD1 (5 bases). Germline CDR1 and CDR2: MDHEN and SYDVKM. V was cut by 5 bases and J by 6 bases, with 13 bases left in between. The CDR3 totals 13 residues. CDR3 sequence (DNA): TGTGCCAGCAGTGGAGAGGGGATGGCTGAAGCTTTCTTT. Amino acid sequence: CASSGEGMAEAFF.

The rearrangement uses TRBV2 and TRBJ2-3; 9 bases map to TRBD1. After removal of 6 bases from V and 0 bases from J, the junction contained 4 bases not matched to a gene. The CDR3 is 15 amino acids. Germline CDR1 is SNHLY and CDR2 is FYNNEI. CDR3 in DNA: TGTGCCAGCAGAGTGACAGGGGGTAGCACAGATACGCAGTATTTT. Its protein is CASRVTGGSTDTQYF.

V usage is TRBV10-1 and J usage is TRBJ2-2; D is possibly TRBD1 (6 bases). The germline V gene encodes CDR1 WNHNN and CDR2 SYGVQD (reference sequence). This CDR3 has 16 residues. The V end was cut by 6 bases, the J end by 5 bases, with 19 bases between. CDR3 nucleotides: TGCGCCAGCAGCCCCAGAGAAGGGGGTAAGACCGGGGAGCTGTTTTTT. Amino acid sequence: CASSPREGGKTGELFF.

CDR3 in amino acids: CASSYSGSWETQYF. Here the CDR3 DNA reads TGTGCCAGCAGTTATTCAGGGTCGTGGGAGACCCAGTACTTC. The chain has TRBV6-5 and TRBJ2-5, with D perhaps TRBD1 (5 bases). Germline V lookup: CDR1 MNHEY, CDR2 SVGAGI. Trimming removed 3 bases from V and 5 bases from J, with 13 bases in between. This CDR3 has 14 residues.

This clone was seen more than once but under ten times. V gene TRBV30 combines with J gene TRBJ1-4; a weak D match, TRBD1 (5 bases). V lost 3 bases to trimming and J lost 7 bases, with 12 bases between them. The CDR3 length is 13 residues. Germline V gene lookup returns CDR1 GTSNPN and CDR2 SVGIG (reference sequence). Here the CDR3 DNA reads TGTGCCTGGAGGAGGGACCGTTTTGAAAAACTGTTTTTT. This encodes CAWRRDRFEKLFF.

J is TRBJ1-5 and V is TRBV30, with 9 bases fitting TRBD1. The CDR3 covers 15 residues. The ends lost 3 bases at V and 4 bases at J; junction bases unmatched: 7. Germline-derived CDR1 and CDR2 are GTSNPN and SVGIG (reference sequence). The chain's CDR3 is CAWRDPGQGNQPQHF. The CDR3 bases are TGTGCCTGGAGGGACCCGGGACAGGGAAATCAGCCCCAGCATTTT.